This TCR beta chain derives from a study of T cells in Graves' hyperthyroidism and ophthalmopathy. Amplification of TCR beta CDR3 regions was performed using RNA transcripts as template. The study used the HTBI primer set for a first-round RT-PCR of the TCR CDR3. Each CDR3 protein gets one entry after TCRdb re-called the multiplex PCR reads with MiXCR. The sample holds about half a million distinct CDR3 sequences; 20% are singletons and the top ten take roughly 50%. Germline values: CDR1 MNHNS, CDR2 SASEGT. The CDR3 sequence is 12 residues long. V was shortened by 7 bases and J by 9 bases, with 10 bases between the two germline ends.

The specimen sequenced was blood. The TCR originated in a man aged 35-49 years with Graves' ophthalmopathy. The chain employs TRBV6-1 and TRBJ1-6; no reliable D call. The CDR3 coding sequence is TGTGCCAGCAAGCTACGTGGTTCACCCCTCCACTTT. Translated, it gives CASKLRGSPLHF.